A selection of T cell receptor beta chains follows, all from one sample in a study of cytomegalovirus exposure and HLA in healthy donors. Method: immunoSEQ multiplex PCR; TCRdb's copy keeps in-frame clones and lacks some. The profile shows about 160,000 clones, 60% to 85% of them singletons. The source material was PBMCs. The receptors shown here come from a woman in her forties or fifties in good health and CMV-seropositive. CDR3s include the opening cysteine and the closing phenylalanine or tryptophan. The D gene is left open where the match is weak. Size values are once, few and many counts, or a class for expanded clones, and some rows have none.

NA	TRBJ1-5	NA	TRBV25-1	CASSVLQGRDQPQHF	TGTGCCAGCAGTGTCCTACAGGGTAGGGATCAGCCCCAGCATTTT
NA	TRBJ1-5	NA	TRBV18	CASSPAEKNQPQHF	TGTGCCAGCTCACCAGCGGAGAAAAATCAGCCCCAGCATTTT
NA	TRBJ2-7	TRBD1	TRBV7-8	CASSTTVGQGTYEQYF	TGTGCCAGCAGCACCACCGTCGGACAGGGCACCTACGAGCAGTACTTC
NA	TRBJ1-1	NA	TRBV5-1	CASSLSQMNTEAFF	TGCGCCAGCAGCTTGTCACAGATGAACACTGAAGCTTTCTTT
NA	TRBJ2-7	NA	TRBV5-6	CASSFPRSYEQYF	TGTGCCAGCAGCTTCCCCAGGTCCTACGAGCAGTACTTC
NA	TRBJ2-1	TRBD2	TRBV9	CASSPSGGATDYNEQFF	TGTGCCAGCAGCCCGAGCGGGGGGGCCACGGACTACAATGAGCAGTTCTTC
NA	TRBJ2-7	TRBD2	TRBV2	CASGLAARYEQYF	TGTGCCAGCGGTCTAGCGGCACGTTACGAGCAGTACTTC
NA	TRBJ1-5	TRBD1	TRBV6-1	CASSPQGLSNQPQHF	TGTGCCAGCAGTCCACAGGGGTTAAGCAATCAGCCCCAGCATTTT
NA	TRBJ1-2	TRBD1	TRBV7-8	CASSLGQGNGYTF	TGTGCCAGCAGCCTAGGACAGGGTAATGGCTACACCTTC
few	TRBJ2-2	NA	TRBV5-5	CASSLDLNTGELFF	TGTGCCAGCAGCTTGGACTTAAACACCGGGGAGCTGTTTTTT
NA	TRBJ2-4	TRBD2	TRBV4-1	CASSQPPGGGTSTKNIQYF	TGCGCCAGCAGCCAGCCCCCCGGGGGGGGAACGTCGACCAAAAACATTCAGTACTTC
NA	TRBJ1-1	TRBD1	TRBV4-2	CASSQGQFMNTEAFF	TGTGCCAGCAGCCAGGGACAGTTTATGAACACTGAAGCTTTCTTT
NA	TRBJ2-3	TRBD2	TRBV29-1	CSGTRLTTDTQYF	TGCAGCGGGACTAGGCTCACCACAGATACGCAGTATTTT
NA	TRBJ2-3	NA	TRBV20-1	CSATRADTQYF	TGCAGTGCTACGAGGGCAGATACGCAGTATTTT
NA	TRBJ2-3	TRBD2	TRBV4-1	CASSQDPSGGALDTQYF	TGCGCCAGCAGCCAAGATCCGAGCGGGGGGGCCCTAGATACGCAGTATTTT
NA	TRBJ2-1	NA	TRBV11-3	CASSLRDNEQFF	TGTGCCAGCAGCTTGCGTGACAATGAGCAGTTCTTC
NA	TRBJ1-6	NA	TRBV7-8	CASSLGRAAPLHF	TGTGCCAGCAGCTTAGGGCGGGCGGCACCCCTCCACTTT
few	TRBJ1-1	NA	TRBV7-9	CSSSLESGIGEAFF	TGTTCCAGCAGCTTAGAGAGCGGGATCGGGGAAGCTTTCTTT
NA	TRBJ1-6	NA	TRBV7-8	CASSPRATRRDSPLHF	TGTGCCAGCAGCCCTCGCGCCACCCGGCGGGATTCACCCCTCCACTTT
NA	TRBJ2-7	NA	TRBV27	CVSAGAGWSREQYF	TGTGTCTCGGCAGGGGCAGGCTGGTCTAGGGAGCAGTACTTC
NA	TRBJ2-3	NA	TRBV19	CASSAGPPDQYF	TGTGCCAGTAGTGCGGGACCCCCCGATCAGTATTTT
once	TRBJ2-7	TRBD1	TRBV15	CATSRAGTGREQYF	TGTGCCACCAGCAGAGCCGGGACAGGGCGCGAGCAGTACTTC
NA	TRBJ2-5	NA	TRBV7-9	CASSRAETQYF	TGTGCCAGCAGCCGAGCGGAGACCCAGTACTTC
few	TRBJ1-2	TRBD1	TRBV27	CASSSIQGFYGYTF	TGTGCCAGCAGTTCAATACAGGGGTTTTATGGCTACACCTTC
NA	TRBJ1-4	TRBD1	TRBV4-2	CASSQAGGDEKLFF	TGTGCCAGCAGCCAAGCAGGGGGAGATGAAAAACTGTTTTTT
few	TRBJ1-2	TRBD1	TRBV6-6	CASSTGTGDYNYGYTF	TGTGCCAGCAGTACAGGGACAGGGGACTATAACTATGGCTACACCTTC
NA	TRBJ1-5	TRBD1	TRBV5-1	CASSLNTGAGQPQHF	TGCGCCAGCAGTTTAAATACAGGGGCGGGTCAGCCCCAGCATTTT
few	TRBJ1-1	NA	TRBV7-3	CASSFYSNTEAFF	TGTGCCAGCAGCTTTTACTCGAACACTGAAGCTTTCTTT
NA	TRBJ1-5	NA	TRBV7-9	CASSPSWTDNQPQHF	TGTGCCAGCAGCCCGTCTTGGACAGACAATCAGCCCCAGCATTTT
few	TRBJ2-5	NA	TRBV10-2	CASTGRSQETQYF	TGCGCCAGCACAGGTCGCAGCCAAGAGACCCAGTACTTC
NA	TRBJ1-2	NA	TRBV2	CATWTAKIGGYTF	TGTGCCACCTGGACAGCCAAAATTGGCGGCTACACCTTC
NA	TRBJ1-1	NA	TRBV5-1	CASSANGLNTEAFF	TGCGCCAGCAGCGCAAACGGGTTGAACACTGAAGCTTTCTTT
once	TRBJ2-2	NA	TRBV5-6	CASSFTGFLNTGELFF	TGTGCCAGCAGCTTCACAGGGTTCCTGAACACCGGGGAGCTGTTTTTT
NA	TRBJ2-5	TRBD2	TRBV10-3	CAISASGGETQYF	TGTGCCATCAGTGCTAGCGGGGGGGAGACCCAGTACTTC
NA	TRBJ1-1	NA	TRBV4-1	CASSQADSPNGAFF	TGCGCCAGCAGCCAAGCCGACAGTCCCAACGGAGCTTTCTTT
NA	TRBJ2-1	TRBD2	TRBV5-1	CASSPRGSGRSNEQFF	TGCGCCAGCAGCCCCCGGGGTAGCGGGCGGAGCAATGAGCAGTTCTTC
NA	TRBJ1-5	NA	TRBV9	CASSEAQDYQPQHF	TGTGCCAGCAGCGAGGCACAGGATTATCAGCCCCAGCATTTT
NA	TRBJ2-7	TRBD1	TRBV9	CASSVGGGAWEQYF	TGTGCCAGCAGCGTAGGAGGGGGCGCATGGGAGCAGTACTTC
NA	TRBJ2-4	NA	TRBV5-1	CASSLGQGLAKNIQYF	TGCGCCAGCAGCTTGGGCCAGGGGCTAGCCAAAAACATTCAGTACTTC
NA	TRBJ2-3	TRBD2	TRBV7-6	CASSFTSGTTVTDTQYF	TGTGCCAGCAGCTTTACTAGCGGGACGACGGTCACAGATACGCAGTATTTT
NA	TRBJ1-5	NA	TRBV27	CASSLNRQVNQPQHF	TGTGCCAGCAGTTTAAATCGACAGGTTAATCAGCCCCAGCATTTT
few	TRBJ2-5	TRBD1	TRBV13	CASSLKTGAGETQYF	TGTGCCAGCAGCCTCAAGACAGGGGCTGGGGAGACCCAGTACTTC